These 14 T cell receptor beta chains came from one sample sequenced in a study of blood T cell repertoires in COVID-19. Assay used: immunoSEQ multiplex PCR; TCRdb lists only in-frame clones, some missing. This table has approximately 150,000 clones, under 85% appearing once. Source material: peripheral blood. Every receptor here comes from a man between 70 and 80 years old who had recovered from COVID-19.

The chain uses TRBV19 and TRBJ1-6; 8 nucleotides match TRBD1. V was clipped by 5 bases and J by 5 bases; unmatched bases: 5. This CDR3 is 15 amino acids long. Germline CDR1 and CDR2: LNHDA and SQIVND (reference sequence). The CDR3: CASSRQGLNNSPLHF. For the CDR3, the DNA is TGTGCCAGTAGTCGACAGGGGCTCAATAATTCACCCCTCCACTTT.

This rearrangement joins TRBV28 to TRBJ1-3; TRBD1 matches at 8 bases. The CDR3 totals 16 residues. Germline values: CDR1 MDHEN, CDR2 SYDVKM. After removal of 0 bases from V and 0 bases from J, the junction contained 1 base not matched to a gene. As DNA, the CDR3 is TGTGCCAGCAGTTTATGGACAGGGGACTCTGGAAACACCATATATTTT. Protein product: CASSLWTGDSGNTIYF.

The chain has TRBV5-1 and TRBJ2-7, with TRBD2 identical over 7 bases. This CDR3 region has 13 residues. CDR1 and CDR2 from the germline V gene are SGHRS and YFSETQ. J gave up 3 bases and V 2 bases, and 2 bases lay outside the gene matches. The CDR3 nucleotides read TGCGCCAGCAGCTTCGGACTAGGCTACGAGCAGTACTTC. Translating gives CASSFGLGYEQYF.

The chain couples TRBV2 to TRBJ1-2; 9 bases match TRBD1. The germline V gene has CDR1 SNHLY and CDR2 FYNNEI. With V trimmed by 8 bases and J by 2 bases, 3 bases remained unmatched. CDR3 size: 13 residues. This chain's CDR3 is CASADRGNYGYTF. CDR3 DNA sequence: TGTGCCAGCGCGGACAGGGGAAACTATGGCTACACCTTC. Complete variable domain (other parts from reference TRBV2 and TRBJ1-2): EPEVTQTPSHQVTQMGQEVILRCVPISNHLYFYWYRQILGQKVEFLVSFYNNEISEKSEIFDDQFSVERPDGSNFTLKIRSTKLEDSAMYFCASADRGNYGYTFGSGTRLTVV.

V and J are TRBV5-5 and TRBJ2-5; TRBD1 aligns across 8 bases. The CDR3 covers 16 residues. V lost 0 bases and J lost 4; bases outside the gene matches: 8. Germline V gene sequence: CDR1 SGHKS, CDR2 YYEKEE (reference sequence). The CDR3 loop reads CASSLAGAGGRETQYF. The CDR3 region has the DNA TGTGCCAGCAGCTTGGCTGGGGCAGGGGGCCGAGAGACCCAGTACTTC.

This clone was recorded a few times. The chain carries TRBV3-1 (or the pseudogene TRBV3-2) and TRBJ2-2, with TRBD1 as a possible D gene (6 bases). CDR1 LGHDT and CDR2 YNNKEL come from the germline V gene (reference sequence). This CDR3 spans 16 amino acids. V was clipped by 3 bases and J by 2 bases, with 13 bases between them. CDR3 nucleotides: TGTGCCAGCAGCCAGATGGGACACGGAAACACCGGGGAGCTGTTTTTT. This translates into CASSQMGHGNTGELFF.

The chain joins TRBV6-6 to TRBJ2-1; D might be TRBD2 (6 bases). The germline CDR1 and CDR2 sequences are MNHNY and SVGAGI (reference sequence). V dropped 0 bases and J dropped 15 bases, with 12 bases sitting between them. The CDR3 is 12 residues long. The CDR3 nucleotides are TGTGCCAGCAGTTACTCGACTAGGGATTTGTTCTTC. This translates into CASSYSTRDLFF.

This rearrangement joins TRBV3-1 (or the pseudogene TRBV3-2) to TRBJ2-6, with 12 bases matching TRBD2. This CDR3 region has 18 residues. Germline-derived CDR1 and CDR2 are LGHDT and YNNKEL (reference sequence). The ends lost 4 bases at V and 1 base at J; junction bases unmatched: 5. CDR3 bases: TGTGCCAGCAGCCTCCGGACTAGCGGGATATCTGGGGCCAACGTCCTGACTTTC. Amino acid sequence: CASSLRTSGISGANVLTF.

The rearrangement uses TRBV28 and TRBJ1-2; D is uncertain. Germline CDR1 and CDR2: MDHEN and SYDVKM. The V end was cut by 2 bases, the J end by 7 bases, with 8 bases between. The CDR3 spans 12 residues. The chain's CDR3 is CASSLKSSGYTF. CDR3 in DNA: TGTGCCAGCAGTTTAAAGTCTAGTGGCTACACCTTC.

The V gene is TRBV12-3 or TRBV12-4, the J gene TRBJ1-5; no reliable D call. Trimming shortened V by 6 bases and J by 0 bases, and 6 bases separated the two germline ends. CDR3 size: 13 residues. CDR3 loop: CASSLYSNQPQHF. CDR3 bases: TGTGCCAGCAGCTTATATAGCAATCAGCCCCAGCATTTT.

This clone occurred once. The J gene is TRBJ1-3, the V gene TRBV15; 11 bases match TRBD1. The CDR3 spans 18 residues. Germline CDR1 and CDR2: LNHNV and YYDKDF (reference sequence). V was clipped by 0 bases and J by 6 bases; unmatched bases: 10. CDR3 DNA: TGTGCCACCAGCAGAGAAGGGTCCCGGGACAGGGGGGTAAACACCATATATTTT. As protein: CATSREGSRDRGVNTIYF.

The CDR3 loop reads CASSPFRGTGELFF. For the CDR3, the DNA is TGTGCCAGCAGTCCCTTCAGGGGGACCGGGGAGCTGTTTTTT. This sequence joins TRBV2 and TRBJ2-2; TRBD1 matches at 7 bases. Germline V CDR1 and CDR2: SNHLY, FYNNEI. This CDR3 has 14 residues. Trimming removed 5 bases from V and 5 bases from J; junction bases left unmatched: 5.

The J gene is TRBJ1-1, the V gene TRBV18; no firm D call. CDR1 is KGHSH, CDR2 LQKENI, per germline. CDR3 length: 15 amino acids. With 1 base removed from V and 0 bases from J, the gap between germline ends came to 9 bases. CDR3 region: CASSPRIEMNTEAFF. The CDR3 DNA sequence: TGTGCCAGCTCACCACGTATAGAGATGAACACTGAAGCTTTCTTT.

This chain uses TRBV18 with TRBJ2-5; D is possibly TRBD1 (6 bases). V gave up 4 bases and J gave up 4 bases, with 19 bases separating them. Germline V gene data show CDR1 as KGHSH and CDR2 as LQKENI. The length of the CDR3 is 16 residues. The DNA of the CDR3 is TGTGCCAGCTCACGCTCTCTGGGGGCCGATGGAGAGACCCAGTACTTC. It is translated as CASSRSLGADGETQYF.